Presented here are 26 T cell receptor beta chains from one specimen sequenced in a study of T cells after yellow fever vaccination. TCRdb reprocessed the 5' RACE reads via MiXCR and lists one record per CDR3 protein. The sample lists 620,000 or so distinct CDR3 sequences; 10% to 15% were seen once. The specimen was PBMCs, collected on the day of the yellow fever booster vaccination. These TCRs come from a man in his thirties or forties who received the YFV17D yellow fever vaccine.

The chain carries TRBV30 and TRBJ1-2, with 7 bases fitting TRBD1. The CDR3 contains 14 residues. Germline lookup yields CDR1 GTSNPN and CDR2 SVGIG (reference sequence). V was clipped by 5 bases and J by 4 bases; unmatched bases: 10. In DNA, the CDR3 is TGTGCCTGGGACCCGACAGGGACTCCCTATGGCTACACCTTC. This translates into CAWDPTGTPYGYTF.

This clonotype has just a few counts. V is TRBV20-1 and J is TRBJ1-2; D remains ambiguous. CDR1 DFQATT and CDR2 SNEGSKA come from the germline V gene (reference sequence). There are 15 residues in the CDR3. The V and J ends lost 0 bases and 8 bases respectively, with 19 bases between them. In DNA form, the CDR3 reads TGCAGTGCTAGAGACCGTCCGCAGGTGTCTATGGGCTACACCTTC. Amino acid sequence: CSARDRPQVSMGYTF.

V gene TRBV19 combines with J gene TRBJ2-2; D unclear. With 7 bases removed from V and 3 bases from J, the gap between germline ends came to 6 bases. The CDR3 has 12 residues. Germline V gene lookup returns CDR1 LNHDA and CDR2 SQIVND (reference sequence). The CDR3 DNA is TGTGCCAGTATTGGGGACACCGGGGAGCTGTTTTTT. It yields the protein CASIGDTGELFF. The entire variable domain, with the rest obtained from reference TRBV19 and TRBJ2-2, is as follows: DGGITQSPKYLFRKEGQNVTLSCEQNLNHDAMYWYRQDPGQGLRLIYYSQIVNDFQKGDIAEGYSVSREKKESFPLTVTSAQKNPTAFYLCASIGDTGELFFGEGSRLTVL.

This clonotype has only a few counts. The chain couples TRBV12-3 or TRBV12-4 to TRBJ2-1, with 8 bases that match TRBD2. V lost 9 bases, J lost 6 bases, and 10 bases stayed unmatched. The CDR3 loop spans 14 amino acids. CDR3 coding DNA: TGTGCCAGTAGTAGCGGGGTGACCCGCAATGAGCAGTTCTTC. Translating gives CASSSGVTRNEQFF.

Only a few counts were recorded for this clonotype. The genes are TRBV7-2 and TRBJ1-4; unclear D gene. This CDR3 contains 14 residues. In germline, CDR1 is SGHTA, CDR2 FQGNSA. Trimming took off 5 bases at V and 2 bases at J, with 9 bases between the two ends. CDR3 loop: CASSLMGTNEKLFF. CDR3 in DNA: TGTGCCAGCAGCCTGATGGGGACTAATGAAAAACTGTTTTTT. Supplemented by reference TRBV7-2 and TRBJ1-4, the full variable domain reads GAGVSQSPSNKVTEKGKDVELRCDPISGHTALYWYRQSLGQGLEFLIYFQGNSAPDKSGLPSDRFSAERTGGSVSTLTIQRTQQEDSAVYLCASSLMGTNEKLFFGSGTQLSVL.

This clonotype occurred once. The rearrangement uses TRBV3-1 and TRBJ1-2; no firm D call. CDR3 length: 13 residues. Trimming shortened V by 0 bases and J by 5 bases, and 7 bases separated the two germline ends. Germline assignment: CDR1 LGHDT and CDR2 YNNKEL (reference sequence). Written as DNA, the CDR3 is TGTGCCAGCAGCCAAGAGGCGCCGTATGGCTACACCTTC. Its protein is CASSQEAPYGYTF.

This clonotype appeared a single time. The J gene is TRBJ2-5, the V gene TRBV2; perhaps TRBD2 as D (6 bases). CDR1 and CDR2 from the germline V gene are SNHLY and FYNNEI. This CDR3 has 13 residues. V lost 6 bases and J 5 bases, leaving 13 bases between the germline ends. CDR3 nucleotides: TGTGCCAGCAGGGACCCAGGGAGGGAGACCCAGTACTTC. Protein: CASRDPGRETQYF. Together with reference TRBV2 and TRBJ2-5, the CDR3 gives the full variable domain: EPEVTQTPSHQVTQMGQEVILRCVPISNHLYFYWYRQILGQKVEFLVSFYNNEISEKSEIFDDQFSVERPDGSNFTLKIRSTKLEDSAMYFCASRDPGRETQYFGPGTRLLVL.

This clonotype was seen more than once but under ten times. V gene TRBV10-3 combines with J gene TRBJ2-1; D is perhaps TRBD1 or TRBD2 (5 bases each). Trimming shortened V by 3 bases and J by 5 bases, and 17 bases separated the two germline ends. The CDR3 loop spans 16 amino acids. CDR1 and CDR2 from the germline V gene are ENHRY and SYGVKD. CDR3 region: CAISDPVQEDDNEQFF. The CDR3 coding sequence is TGTGCCATCAGTGACCCTGTACAGGAGGACGACAATGAGCAGTTCTTC.

The J gene is TRBJ1-5, the V gene TRBV15, with D possibly TRBD1 on 5 matching bases. The germline gives CDR1 LNHNV, CDR2 YYDKDF (reference sequence). The CDR3 covers 18 residues. The V end lost 0 bases, the J end lost 5 bases, and 20 bases lay between the germline ends. The CDR3 bases are TGTGCCACCAGCAGAGATTTGCCAGGGTTTACATCCTATCAGCCCCAGCATTTT. This encodes CATSRDLPGFTSYQPQHF.

The gene calls are TRBV6-2 or TRBV6-3 and TRBJ2-5; maybe TRBD2 (5 bases). The germline V and J ends were trimmed by 4 bases and 7 bases, with 13 bases remaining between them. The length of the CDR3 is 13 residues. Germline V gives CDR1 MNHEY, CDR2 SVGEGT. The CDR3 reads CASSSSGFRTQYF. For the CDR3, the DNA is TGTGCCAGCAGTTCCTCGGGGTTTCGGACCCAGTACTTC.

The V and J genes are TRBV6-2 or TRBV6-3 and TRBJ2-2; D may be TRBD1 (5 bases). CDR3 length: 12 amino acids. From germline, CDR1 is MNHEY and CDR2 SVGEGT. The CDR3 bases are TGTGACAGGTCGGCGTACACCGGGGAGCTGTTTTTT. It encodes CDRSAYTGELFF.

The rearrangement links TRBV20-1 to TRBJ2-2, with D possibly matching TRBD2 (7 bases). This CDR3 has 13 residues. V was shortened by 3 bases and J by 6 bases, with 11 bases between the two germline ends. Germline V gene lookup returns CDR1 DFQATT and CDR2 SNEGSKA (reference sequence). CDR3 in amino acids: CSARGGGSGELFF. CDR3 DNA sequence: TGCAGTGCTAGGGGAGGGGGTTCCGGGGAGCTGTTTTTT.

This clonotype turned up a few times. The V and J genes are TRBV18 and TRBJ2-7, with D uncertain. CDR1 is KGHSH, CDR2 LQKENI, per germline. The CDR3 is made up of 12 amino acids. Trimming took 5 bases from V and 2 from J, leaving 7 bases between them. DNA for the CDR3: TGTGCCAGCTCAGGCGCCACCTACGAGCAGTACTTC. Protein sequence: CASSGATYEQYF.

The CDR3 spells CSVGTGTSSSYEQYF. As DNA, the CDR3 is TGCAGCGTCGGGACAGGAACCTCAAGCTCCTACGAGCAGTACTTC. This chain links TRBV29-1 with TRBJ2-7; 8 nucleotides agree with TRBD1. CDR3 length: 15 amino acids. The trim removed 6 bases at V and 0 bases at J, leaving 10 bases unmatched. The germline CDR1 and CDR2 sequences are SQVTM and ANQGSEA.

The V gene is TRBV10-3, the J gene TRBJ2-7, with TRBD2 matching 10 bases. V dropped 4 bases and J dropped 0; count of bases not matched to a gene: 3. The CDR3 totals 15 residues. The germline CDR1 and CDR2 sequences are ENHRY and SYGVKD. For the CDR3, the DNA is TGTGCCATCAGTGGGGGACTAGCGCCCTCCTACGAGCAGTACTTC. Amino acid sequence: CAISGGLAPSYEQYF.

This clonotype was recorded at least ten times. This chain connects TRBV12-3 or TRBV12-4 to TRBJ2-2, with 8 bases aligning to TRBD1. The CDR3 loop spans 15 amino acids. V lost 5 bases and J lost 1; bases outside the gene matches: 3. The CDR3 DNA is TGTGCCAGCAGTCTTACAGGGGGGAACACCGGGGAGCTGTTTTTT. Encoded protein: CASSLTGGNTGELFF.

In this sample, this clonotype turned up a few times. The chain joins TRBV7-2 to TRBJ2-3; 7 bases fit TRBD2. J lost 6 bases, V lost 4 bases, and 7 bases had no gene match. The CDR3 consists of 14 residues. CDR1 is SGHTA, CDR2 FQGNSA, per germline. CDR3 sequence reads: CASSSASGVDTQYF. CDR3 DNA: TGTGCCAGCAGCTCCGCGAGCGGGGTGGATACGCAGTATTTT.

This clonotype was picked up a small number of times. V is TRBV29-1 and J is TRBJ2-7; TRBD1 matches at 8 bases. V was pared by 8 bases and J by 3 bases, with 6 bases of the junction left unmatched. Germline CDR1 reads SQVTM; CDR2 reads ANQGSEA. CDR3 length: 12 residues. The CDR3 reads CSSTGANYEQYF. The CDR3 DNA follows: TGCAGCTCGACAGGGGCTAACTACGAGCAGTACTTC.

The V and J genes are TRBV9 and TRBJ2-2, with D possibly matching TRBD2 (6 bases). This CDR3 contains 12 residues. Trimming removed 4 bases from V and 7 bases from J, with 8 bases in between. Germline loops: CDR1 SGDLS, CDR2 YYNGEE. CDR3 sequence: CASSMGGGELFF. The DNA of the CDR3 is TGTGCCAGCAGCATGGGGGGCGGGGAGCTGTTTTTT.

This clonotype was counted many times. This rearrangement joins TRBV5-6 to TRBJ1-6; D remains unclear. CDR3 size: 12 residues. Trimming took 1 base from V and 6 from J, leaving 2 bases between them. From germline, CDR1 is SGHDT and CDR2 YYEEEE. The CDR3 sequence: CASSLSNSPLHF. The DNA of the CDR3 is TGTGCCAGCAGCTTGAGTAATTCACCCCTCCACTTT. The entire variable domain, with the rest obtained from reference TRBV5-6 and TRBJ1-6, is as follows: DAGVTQSPTHLIKTRGQQVTLRCSPKSGHDTVSWYQQALGQGPQFIFQYYEEEERQRGNFPDRFSGHQFPNYSSELNVNALLLGDSALYLCASSLSNSPLHFGNGTRLTVT.

The rearrangement joins TRBV7-9 to TRBJ2-3; D possibly corresponds to TRBD1 (6 bases). Trimming pared 4 bases from V and 2 bases from J, leaving 13 bases between. CDR3 length: 15 amino acids. Germline-derived CDR1 and CDR2 are SEHNR and FQNEAQ (reference sequence). DNA for the CDR3: TGTGCCAGCAGCTCAACAGGGTCGTTCACAGATACGCAGTATTTT. It encodes CASSSTGSFTDTQYF.

V usage is TRBV12-3 or TRBV12-4 and J usage is TRBJ2-7; 7 positions agree with TRBD1. The ends lost 4 bases at V and 0 bases at J; junction bases unmatched: 6. The CDR3 runs to 15 residues. The CDR3 DNA is TGTGCCAGCAGTTGGGGACAGCGAGACTCCTACGAGCAGTACTTC. Translating gives CASSWGQRDSYEQYF.

The sample holds a few counts of this clonotype. V gene TRBV20-1 combines with J gene TRBJ2-5, with 8 bases identical to TRBD2. This CDR3 is 14 amino acids long. V gave up 2 bases and J gave up 1 base; unmatched junction bases: 3. In germline, CDR1 is DFQATT, CDR2 SNEGSKA (reference sequence). Here the CDR3 reads CSARPGGAQETQYF. CDR3 DNA sequence: TGCAGTGCTAGACCGGGGGGGGCCCAAGAGACCCAGTACTTC.

A few counts support this clonotype. The chain has TRBV12-3 or TRBV12-4 and TRBJ2-5; D remains ambiguous. The CDR3 covers 13 residues. The V gene lost 2 bases and the J gene lost 5 bases, with 9 bases spanning the gap. The CDR3, as DNA: TGTGCCAGCAGTTTAATGGCCGGGGAGACCCAGTACTTC. Amino acids: CASSLMAGETQYF.

The chain uses TRBV21-1 and TRBJ2-3; the table's D gene call, TRBD2, was not cross checked with the DNA. TRBV21-1 is flagged as a pseudogene. CDR3 length equals 20 residues. CDR3 sequence reads: CASSKVVVLTSGGSTDTQYF. As DNA, the CDR3 is TGTGCCAGCAGCAAAGTAGTCGTTTTGACTAGCGGGGGGTCCACAGATACGCAGTATTTT.

In its sample, this clonotype was seen a few times. The chain is built from TRBV20-1 and TRBJ1-1, with D unclear. The CDR3 spans 12 residues. Trimming cost V 6 bases and J 11 bases, with 19 bases left between them. CDR1 is DFQATT and CDR2 is SNEGSKA in the germline V gene (reference sequence). Here the CDR3 DNA reads TGCAGTGCAATACGTACAGCGCCGGGTGCTTTCTTT. It translates to CSAIRTAPGAFF.